This record covers a single T cell receptor beta chain. TCRdb's copy holds only in-frame clones and misses some; the assay was immunoSEQ multiplex PCR. The repertoire consists of tens of thousands of clones, with roughly 94% occurring once and the leading ten covering about 0.37%. The CDR3 is made up of 14 amino acids. The data derive from a study of technical replicates of blood from four donors. The J gene is TRBJ1-1, the V gene TRBV21-1. TRBV21-1 is noted as a pseudogene. This TCR came from a human donor in good health. Sequencing was done on a sample of T cells isolated from PBMCs. CDR3 amino acids: CATRLALSYTEAFF. CDR3 DNA sequence: TGTGCCACCAGACTCGCGCTATCGTACACTGAAGCTTTCTTT.